The 2 T cell receptor beta chains reported below all come from one sample, sequenced in a study of blood T cell repertoires in COVID-19. Method: immunoSEQ multiplex PCR; TCRdb's copy keeps in-frame clones and lacks some. The sample contains some 270,000 clones, 75% to 90% of which appear only once. The source material was PBMCs or T cells enriched from blood (not recorded which). The receptors stem from a woman aged 25 to 39 who had recovered from COVID-19.

A few counts support this clone. The rearrangement joins TRBV28 to TRBJ1-2, with D possibly being TRBD1 (6 bases). This CDR3 has 13 amino acids. The V gene's germline CDR1 is MDHEN and CDR2 SYDVKM. Trimming removed 6 bases at V and 4 bases at J, with 12 bases between. CDR3 sequence: CASSLTGFYGYTF. The CDR3 nucleotides are TGTGCCAGCAGCCTCACAGGGTTCTATGGCTACACCTTC.

This chain links TRBV2 with TRBJ1-4; TRBD1 matches at 8 bases. V trimming: 6 bases; J trimming: 4 bases; junction bases outside the gene matches: 10. Germline CDR1 reads SNHLY; CDR2 reads FYNNEI. The CDR3 loop spans 16 amino acids. As DNA, the CDR3 is TGTGCCAGCAGGAAGGGAGACAGGGGACGTAATGAAAAACTGTTTTTT. This sequence encodes CASRKGDRGRNEKLFF.